Below are 10 T cell receptor beta chains sequenced from a single sample in a study of CD4 T cells in relation to SARS-CoV-2 and coronaviruses (dated by TCRdb to the early 2020s). Antigens for these TCRs are unknown. Libraries came from the immunoSEQ multiplex PCR assay. Imported from immuneACCESS, the table was reduced by TCRdb to in-frame sequences with V and J called. These copies leave out some clones; in studies compared against another copy, an unresolved V gene accounts for under half, and the cause of the remainder is not known. Across this sample there are under 25,000 clones, with about 77% seen only once. Over 15% of the sample goes to the ten largest clones. CD4+ T cells from unexposed donors were collected before the COVID-19 pandemic (2011-2018). After approximately 11 days of culture, CD4+ T cells were isolated with the EasySep CD4+ T cell isolation kit. Input material: CD4+ T cells from PBMCs, cultured in vitro. The receptors were gathered from a human donor in good health.

This clone was seen more than once but under ten times. V usage is TRBV4-1 and J usage is TRBJ1-6; D might be TRBD1 (5 bases). The CDR3 is made up of 16 amino acids. V lost 5 bases, J lost 9 bases, and 20 bases lay in between. Germline lookup yields CDR1 MGHRA and CDR2 YSYEKL. CDR3 coding DNA: TGCGCCAGCAGCAACCGGGACCGCCCTCTGAGTTCACCCCTCCACTTT. Encoded protein: CASSNRDRPLSSPLHF.

Of note for this clone: Relative to the germline gene, one junction end is altered; a read error may explain this. The chain links TRBV2 to TRBJ1-5; TRBD1 is a possible D gene (5 bases). CDR1 and CDR2 (germline): SNHLY, FYNNEI. The CDR3 is 15 amino acids. In DNA, the CDR3 is TGTGCCAGCAGCGAAGAGAGTGGACACAATCAGCCCCAGCATTTT. It is translated as CASSEESGHNQPQHF.

This clone was recorded only once. The chain links TRBV7-9 to TRBJ2-1; D is possibly TRBD1 or TRBD2 (5 bases each). From germline, CDR1 is SEHNR and CDR2 FQNEAQ (reference sequence). The CDR3 contains 15 residues. Trimming removed 4 bases from V and 8 bases from J, with 18 bases in between. This CDR3 reads CASSSTGRRPHEQFF. In DNA, the CDR3 is TGTGCCAGCAGCTCAACGGGGCGACGCCCCCATGAGCAGTTCTTC.

V gene TRBV3-1 (or the pseudogene TRBV3-2) combines with J gene TRBJ2-5, with D perhaps being TRBD1 or TRBD2 (6 bases each). Trimming stripped 4 bases from V and 5 bases from J, with 17 bases between. The CDR3 spans 15 residues. CDR1 and CDR2 (germline): LGHDT, YNNKEL (reference sequence). Written as DNA, the CDR3 is TGTGCCAGCAGCCCACAGAGGGGGGAGTCGGAGACCCAGTACTTC. Amino acids: CASSPQRGESETQYF.

This chain joins TRBV15 and TRBJ1-2; 8 bases line up with TRBD1. Losses at the gene ends were 11 bases for V and 1 base for J; bases not matched to a gene: 9. The CDR3 extends over 14 amino acids. Germline V gene data show CDR1 as LNHNV and CDR2 as YYDKDF (reference sequence). CDR3 DNA: TGTGCCGCGGGGAGGACAGGGCTTAACTATGGCTACACCTTC. Amino acid sequence: CAAGRTGLNYGYTF.

The V gene is TRBV24-1, the J gene TRBJ2-1, with 10 bases lining up with TRBD2. CDR1 and CDR2 from the germline V gene are KGHDR and SFDVKD. The CDR3 extends over 16 amino acids. The V gene end was trimmed by 4 bases and the J gene end by 5 bases; junction bases not matched to a gene: 7. The CDR3 loop is CATSERTSGIDNEQFF. The CDR3 DNA is TGTGCCACCAGTGAACGGACTAGCGGAATTGACAATGAGCAGTTCTTC.

The V call is TRBV10-3, the J call TRBJ1-4, with D unresolved. Trimming left V 3 bases short and J 8 bases short, with 10 bases between. CDR1 is ENHRY and CDR2 is SYGVKD in the germline V gene. The CDR3 runs to 13 residues. The CDR3: CAISDGQSEKLFF. CDR3 nucleotide sequence: TGTGCCATCAGTGACGGGCAGAGCGAAAAACTGTTTTTT.

The genes are TRBV2 and TRBJ2-7; D may be TRBD1 (6 bases). Germline V CDR1 and CDR2: SNHLY, FYNNEI. V gave up 5 bases and J gave up 0 bases, with 11 bases separating them. The CDR3 runs to 14 residues. The CDR3 DNA reads TGTGCCAGCAGTTTGCAGGGGTCCTCCTACGAGCAGTACTTC. Its protein product is CASSLQGSSYEQYF.

This chain connects TRBV5-5 to TRBJ1-4; unclear D gene. The V and J ends lost 1 base and 4 bases respectively, with 11 bases between them. Germline V lookup: CDR1 SGHKS, CDR2 YYEKEE (reference sequence). The CDR3 spans 15 residues. Here the CDR3 reads CASSLSGSGNEKLFF. CDR3 nucleotide sequence: TGTGCCAGCAGCTTGTCTGGGTCGGGTAATGAAAAACTGTTTTTT.

CDR3: CASSQVGYTGELFF. CDR3 sequence (DNA): TGTGCCAGCAGCCAAGTGGGTTACACCGGGGAGCTGTTTTTT. V usage is TRBV3-1 (or the pseudogene TRBV3-2) and J usage is TRBJ2-2; unclear D gene. This CDR3 contains 14 residues. From germline, CDR1 is LGHDT and CDR2 YNNKEL (reference sequence). V was shortened by 1 base and J by 3 bases, with 6 bases between the two germline ends.